This TCR beta chain emerged from a study of beta chain features in type 1 diabetes. Study as a whole: Regarding age, gender and cell yields, patients proved similar to healthy donors. The study, taken as a whole, reports: Researchers could not determine here whether HLA type influences TCRB rearrangement.

A few counts support this clone. Its matching antigen is unknown. A single heparinised blood sample, averaging about 120 mL, was obtained per donor. Sequenced material consisted of expressed TCRB transcripts (all of the isolated RNA was reverse transcribed). Some clones are missing from TCRdb's copy, which holds only in-frame ones; the method was immunoSEQ multiplex PCR. The table lists hundreds of thousands of clones, less than 20% of them singletons, with about 0.093% in the top ten. The sample consisted of naive CD4+ T cells from blood. The sequence was collected from a man younger than 35 in good health.

The CDR3 loop is CASSLARFSGGAGNEQFF. The CDR3 DNA reads as TGTGCCAGCAGCTTAGCCCGCTTCAGCGGGGGGGCTGGCAATGAGCAGTTCTTC. This chain joins TRBV13 and TRBJ2-1, with 10 bases identical to TRBD2. The trim removed 1 base at V and 6 bases at J, leaving 12 bases unmatched. Germline V CDR1 and CDR2: PRHDT, FYEKMQ (reference sequence). The CDR3 spans 18 residues.